This T cell receptor (beta chain) was found in a study of blood T cells in healthy people across ages. Study overall: There was about one barcoded beta molecule captured by template switching per two T cells.

Trimming removed 2 bases at V and 1 base at J, with 5 bases between. CDR1 and CDR2 from the germline V gene are SQVTM and ANQGSEA. This CDR3 is 12 amino acids long. Healthy Caucasian individuals from Russia aged about 6 to 100 served as donors. The use of a sample-barcoded 5' primer and a J-beta primer mix characterized a second PCR of roughly 6 to 11 cycles. Through a template-switch adaptor with 12 random nucleotides, each cDNA molecule received a tag. TCRdb independently ran MiXCR on the 5' RACE reads; one entry per CDR3 protein. This sample has roughly 1.7 million distinct CDR3 sequences, with approximately 32% found just once. Study-level results: Naive and antigen-experienced cells could not be conclusively compared, given unsorted PBMCs.

This clonotype was seen many times. Its antigen is unidentified. The TCR comes from a woman aged 25 to 45 in good health. This chain joins TRBV29-1 and TRBJ2-5; possibly TRBD1 for D (5 bases). The specimen sequenced was blood. CDR3 residues: CSVETGQETQYF. The CDR3 DNA follows: TGCAGCGTTGAAACAGGCCAAGAGACCCAGTACTTC.